The rows below give T cell receptor beta chains drawn from one sample of a study of T cell responses to AZD1222 COVID-19 vaccine. Assay used: immunoSEQ multiplex PCR; TCRdb lists only in-frame clones, some missing. Of roughly 130,000 clones detected, 88% appear once; the ten largest clones hold around 8%. The source was peripheral blood, collected on day 0 of AZD1222 vaccination. These receptors were taken from an adult in good health. CDR3s include the opening cysteine and the closing phenylalanine or tryptophan. The D gene is left open where the match is weak. Not every row has a clone size; where given, it reads once, few, many or a size class.

size | J | D | V | CDR3
. | TRBJ2-3 | TRBD1 | TRBV28 | CASTNRVRDRGTDTQYF
. | TRBJ1-5 | TRBD1 | TRBV6-1 | CASSDGQGVGQPQHF
. | TRBJ2-5 | . | TRBV7-3 | CASSFRAAETQYF
. | TRBJ1-6 | . | TRBV4-3 | CASSQDSSLAAPLHF
. | TRBJ2-7 | . | TRBV28 | CASRVGGETYEQYF
. | TRBJ1-2 | TRBD1 | TRBV5-5 | CASSLELGDRASYGYTF
. | TRBJ1-2 | TRBD1 | TRBV7-2 | CASSHTGGYGYGYTF
. | TRBJ1-5 | TRBD1 | TRBV10-2 | CASRGTGNQPQHF
. | TRBJ1-1 | TRBD1 | TRBV5-1 | CASSLKDRLNTEAFF
once | TRBJ2-2 | . | TRBV29-1 | CSVGRTLTGELFF
. | TRBJ2-5 | TRBD1 | TRBV5-8 | CASSVSGTGIRETQYF
few | TRBJ2-1 | . | TRBV6-2/TRBV6-3 | CASSYSGSYNEQFF
. | TRBJ1-5 | . | TRBV27 | CASSRGAGRLQPQHF
once | TRBJ2-1 | . | TRBV7-9 | CASSSRTGRAYNEQFF
. | TRBJ2-7 | . | TRBV19 | CASSIDLGELRYF
. | TRBJ1-2 | . | TRBV7-2 | CASSLPDRYYGYTF
. | TRBJ1-6 | TRBD1 | TRBV2 | CASSWTGSVYNSPLHF
. | TRBJ2-5 | TRBD2 | TRBV5-1 | CASSLAERDRGTQYF
. | TRBJ2-1 | TRBD2 | TRBV19 | CASSIKGLAATGGNEQFF
. | TRBJ1-1 | TRBD1 | TRBV5-8 | CASSLDRGTEAFF
. | TRBJ2-7 | TRBD1 | TRBV5-1 | CASSQGAFEQYF
once | TRBJ1-6 | . | TRBV27 | CASSFGTSNSPLHF
. | TRBJ2-5 | TRBD1 | TRBV10-1 | CASSSPAWDRGPPEETQYF
. | TRBJ2-2 | TRBD2 | TRBV18 | CASSPQWASGIGELFF
. | TRBJ1-1 | TRBD1 | TRBV19 | CATKPGGVTEAFF
. | TRBJ1-2 | TRBD1 | TRBV19 | CASSSGDSSYGYTF
once | TRBJ1-1 | . | TRBV12-3/TRBV12-4 | CASSLQVNTEAFF
. | TRBJ2-7 | . | TRBV29-1 | CSVETGQGIKGEQYF
many | TRBJ2-1 | . | TRBV14 | CASSQVGGSEQFF
. | TRBJ1-2 | TRBD1 | TRBV20-1 | CSAGQGDTF
. | TRBJ2-7 | TRBD1 | TRBV7-8 | CASSWPGQGAVYEQYF
. | TRBJ2-2 | . | TRBV7-7 | CASSPGVWTGELFF
. | TRBJ2-1 | . | TRBV14 | CASSPTGGEFNEQFF
. | TRBJ2-7 | . | TRBV24-1 | CATSDSNYEQYF
. | TRBJ2-3 | . | TRBV5-5 | CASSYRDASTDTQYF
. | TRBJ2-3 | TRBD2 | TRBV7-9 | CASSPLGLRTDTQYF
. | TRBJ2-7 | . | TRBV18 | CASSPRGKAYEQYF
. | TRBJ1-5 | . | TRBV3-1/TRBV3-2 | CASSPRGASNQPQHF
. | TRBJ2-3 | . | TRBV5-1 | CASSPKGGADTQYF
. | TRBJ2-5 | TRBD1 | TRBV28 | CASSPIRQGVQTQYF
. | TRBJ2-7 | . | TRBV2 | CASSPNPGLPDEQYF
. | TRBJ1-5 | TRBD1 | TRBV19 | CASRKHGTDSNQPQHF
few | TRBJ1-3 | . | TRBV9 | CASSVAGGNTIYF
. | TRBJ2-3 | TRBD2 | TRBV6-5 | CASSGLAGRDTQYF
. | TRBJ1-6 | . | TRBV19 | CASSLGVRVRNSPLHF
. | TRBJ2-1 | . | TRBV19 | CASAVGGAEQFF